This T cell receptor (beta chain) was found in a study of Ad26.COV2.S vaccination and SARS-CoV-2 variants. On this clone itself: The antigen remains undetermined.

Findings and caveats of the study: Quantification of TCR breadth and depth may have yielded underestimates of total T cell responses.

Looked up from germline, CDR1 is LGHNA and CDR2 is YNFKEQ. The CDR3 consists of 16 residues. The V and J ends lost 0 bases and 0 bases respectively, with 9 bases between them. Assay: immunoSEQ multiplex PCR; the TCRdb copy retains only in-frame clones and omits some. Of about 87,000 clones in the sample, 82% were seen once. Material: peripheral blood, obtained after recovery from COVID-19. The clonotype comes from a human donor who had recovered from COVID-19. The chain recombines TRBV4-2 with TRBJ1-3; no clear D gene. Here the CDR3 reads CASSQDLMISGNTIYF. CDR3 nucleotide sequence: TGTGCCAGCAGCCAAGATTTAATGATCTCTGGAAACACCATATATTTT.